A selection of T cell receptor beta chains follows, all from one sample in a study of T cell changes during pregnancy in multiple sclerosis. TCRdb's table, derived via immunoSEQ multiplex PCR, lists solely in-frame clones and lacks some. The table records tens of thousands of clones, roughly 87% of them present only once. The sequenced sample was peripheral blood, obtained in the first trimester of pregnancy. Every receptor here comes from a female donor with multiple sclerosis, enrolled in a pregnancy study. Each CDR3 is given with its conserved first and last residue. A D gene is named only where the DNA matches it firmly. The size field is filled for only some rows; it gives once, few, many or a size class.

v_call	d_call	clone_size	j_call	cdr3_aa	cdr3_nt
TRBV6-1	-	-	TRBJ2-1	CASSGTVWRINEQFF	TGTGCCAGCAGTGGGACTGTGTGGCGGATCAATGAGCAGTTCTTC
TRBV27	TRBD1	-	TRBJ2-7	CATRVSSGTGFYEQYF	TGTGCTACCAGGGTCAGCAGCGGGACAGGGTTCTACGAGCAGTACTTC
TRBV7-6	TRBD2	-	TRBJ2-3	CASSLPGSGSGDTQYF	TGTGCCAGCAGCTTACCGGGTAGCGGGAGTGGAGATACGCAGTATTTT
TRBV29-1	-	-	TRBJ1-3	CSVDVGGTGSGNTIYF	TGCAGCGTTGATGTCGGGGGTACGGGTTCTGGAAACACCATATATTTT
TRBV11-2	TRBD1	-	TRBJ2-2	CASSELTGVENTGELFF	TGTGCCAGCAGCGAATTGACAGGGGTCGAGAACACCGGGGAGCTGTTTTTT
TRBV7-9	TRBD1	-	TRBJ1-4	CASSSGTGVFF	TGTGCCAGCAGTTCCGGGACAGGGGTCTTTTTT
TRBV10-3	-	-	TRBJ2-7	CAISVRLAAYSYEQYF	TGTGCCATCAGTGTAAGGTTAGCGGCCTACTCCTACGAGCAGTACTTC
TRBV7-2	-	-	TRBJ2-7	CASSLSGTPSYEQYF	TGTGCCAGCAGCTTATCCGGGACACCTTCCTACGAGCAGTACTTC
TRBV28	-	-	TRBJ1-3	CATQGGVGNTIYF	TGTGCCACTCAAGGGGGGGTTGGAAACACCATATATTTT
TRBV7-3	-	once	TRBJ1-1	CASSLEVTSEAFF	TGTGCCAGCAGCTTAGAGGTAACGAGTGAAGCTTTCTTT
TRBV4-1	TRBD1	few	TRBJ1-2	CASSPVGQGVDGYTF	TGCGCCAGCAGCCCCGTGGGACAGGGGGTGGATGGCTACACCTTC
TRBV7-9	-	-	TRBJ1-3	CASSNLGGEHISGNTIYF	TGTGCCAGCAGCAACCTTGGAGGTGAACACATCTCTGGAAACACCATATATTTT
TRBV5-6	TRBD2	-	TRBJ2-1	CASSLIAGGKYNEQFF	TGTGCCAGCAGCCTTATAGCGGGAGGGAAGTACAATGAGCAGTTCTTC
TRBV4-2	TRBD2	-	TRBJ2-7	CASSLRLAALYEQYF	TGTGCCAGCAGCCTCCGACTAGCAGCGTTGTACGAGCAGTACTTC
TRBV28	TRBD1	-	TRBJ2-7	CASSYGTEVAYEQYF	TGTGCCAGCAGCTATGGGACAGAAGTTGCCTACGAGCAGTACTTC
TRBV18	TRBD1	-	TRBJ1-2	CASSPLAGGYGYTF	TGCGCCAGCTCACCACTGGCAGGGGGCTATGGCTACACCTTC
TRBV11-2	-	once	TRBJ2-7	CASSSEVGGWGEQYF	TGTGCCAGCAGCTCAGAGGTAGGGGGTTGGGGCGAGCAGTACTTC
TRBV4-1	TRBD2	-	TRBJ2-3	CASSQALAGGGRTDTQYF	TGCGCCAGCAGCCAAGCACTAGCGGGAGGGGGTCGCACAGATACGCAGTATTTT
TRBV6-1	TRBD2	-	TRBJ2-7	CASREGEGLTYEQYF	TGTGCCAGCAGGGAAGGGGAGGGACTAACCTACGAGCAGTACTTC
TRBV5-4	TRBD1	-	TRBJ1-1	CASSFRQGATEAFF	TGTGCCAGCAGCTTCCGACAGGGGGCGACTGAAGCTTTCTTT
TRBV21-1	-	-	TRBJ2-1	CASSKASGDSYNEQFF	TGTGCCAGCAGCAAAGCGTCGGGAGACTCCTACAATGAGCAGTTCTTC
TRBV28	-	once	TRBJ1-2	CASSVPPDRPNYGYTF	TGTGCCAGCAGCGTCCCCCCCGACAGACCTAACTATGGCTACACCTTC
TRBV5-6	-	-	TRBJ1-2	CASSPVGGNYGYTF	TGTGCCAGCAGCCCCGTAGGCGGGAACTATGGCTACACCTTC
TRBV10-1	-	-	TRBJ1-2	CASSAGSNYGYTF	TGCGCCAGCAGTGCGGGATCTAACTATGGCTACACCTTC
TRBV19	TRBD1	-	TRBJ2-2	CASSMTGSNTGELFF	TGTGCCAGTAGTATGACAGGGAGTAACACCGGGGAGCTGTTTTTT
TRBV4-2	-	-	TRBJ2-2	CASSQVGGRQTGELFF	TGTGCCAGCAGCCAAGTCGGGGGGCGTCAAACCGGGGAGCTGTTTTTT
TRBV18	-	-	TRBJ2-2	CASSRGQPNTGELFF	TGTGCCAGCTCACGCGGACAGCCGAACACCGGGGAGCTGTTTTTT
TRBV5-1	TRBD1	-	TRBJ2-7	CASSFRQGRTYEQYF	TGCGCCAGCAGCTTTCGACAGGGGAGGACGTACGAGCAGTACTTC
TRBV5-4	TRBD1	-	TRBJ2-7	CASSFIGQGSYEQYF	TGTGCCAGCAGCTTCATCGGACAGGGGTCGTACGAGCAGTACTTC
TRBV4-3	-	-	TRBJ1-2	CASSQDPGREDGYTF	TGCGCCAGTAGCCAAGATCCAGGCAGGGAAGATGGCTACACCTTC
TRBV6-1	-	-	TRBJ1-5	CASSDVWGPNQPQHF	TGTGCCAGCAGTGATGTGTGGGGGCCAAATCAGCCCCAGCATTTT
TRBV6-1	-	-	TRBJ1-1	CASSEYLRNTEAFF	TGTGCCAGCAGTGAATACCTGAGGAACACTGAAGCTTTCTTT
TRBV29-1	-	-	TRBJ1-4	CSVEDRNNEKLFF	TGCAGCGTTGAAGACAGGAATAATGAAAAACTGTTTTTT
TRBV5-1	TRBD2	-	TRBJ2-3	CASSKDGLAEMGDTQYF	TGCGCCAGCAGCAAGGACGGACTAGCGGAGATGGGAGATACGCAGTATTTT
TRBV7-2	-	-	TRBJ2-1	CASSLVSGQSYNEQFF	TGTGCCAGCAGCTTAGTATCCGGACAGTCCTACAATGAGCAGTTCTTC
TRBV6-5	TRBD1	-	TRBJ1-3	CASSRSDRVGNTIYF	TGTGCCAGCAGTCGTTCGGACAGGGTCGGAAACACCATATATTTT
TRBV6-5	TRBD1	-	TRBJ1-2	CASSYQGQGAAGYTF	TGTGCCAGCAGTTACCAAGGACAGGGGGCAGCTGGCTACACCTTC
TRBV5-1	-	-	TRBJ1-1	CASSLDPPGQLMNTEAFF	TGCGCCAGCAGCTTGGACCCTCCGGGACAACTCATGAACACTGAAGCTTTCTTT
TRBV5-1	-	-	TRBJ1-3	CASSLDSSGNTIYF	TGCGCCAGCAGCTTGGACAGCTCTGGAAACACCATATATTTT
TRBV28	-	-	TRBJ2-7	CASSLSGSEQYF	TGTGCCAGCAGTTTATCTGGCTCCGAGCAGTACTTC
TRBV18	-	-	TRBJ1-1	CASSPSIRGHNLNTEAFF	TGTGCCAGCTCACCGTCGATCCGGGGACATAATTTGAACACTGAAGCTTTCTTT
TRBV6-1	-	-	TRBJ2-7	CASSERLYRAIEQYF	TGTGCCAGCAGTGAAAGGTTGTACAGGGCTATAGAGCAGTACTTC
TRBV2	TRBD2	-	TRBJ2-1	CASSDPRLAINEQFF	TGTGCCAGCAGTGATCCCCGACTAGCGATCAATGAGCAGTTCTTC
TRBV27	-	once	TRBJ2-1	CASSFEETGLYNEQFF	TGTGCCAGCAGTTTTGAAGAGACAGGTCTGTACAATGAGCAGTTCTTC
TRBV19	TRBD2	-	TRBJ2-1	CASSITGRGGGLGNEQFF	TGTGCCAGTAGTATAACGGGCCGGGGCGGGGGGCTGGGCAATGAGCAGTTCTTC
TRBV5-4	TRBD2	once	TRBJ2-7	CASSVLARPYEQYF	TGTGCCAGCAGCGTACTAGCGCGACCCTACGAGCAGTACTTC
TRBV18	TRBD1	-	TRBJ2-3	CASSPLQGDTDTQYF	TGTGCCAGCTCACCACTCCAGGGGGATACAGATACGCAGTATTTT
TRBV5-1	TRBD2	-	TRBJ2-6	CASSLTGGTGANVLTF	TGCGCCAGCAGCTTGACGGGAGGAACCGGGGCCAACGTCCTGACTTTC
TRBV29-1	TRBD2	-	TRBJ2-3	CSARTPGTSTQYF	TGCAGCGCCCGTACACCAGGGACTAGTACGCAGTATTTT
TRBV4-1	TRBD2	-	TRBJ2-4	CASSRGTSGITKNIQYF	TGCGCCAGCAGCCGAGGGACTAGCGGCATCACCAAAAACATTCAGTACTTC
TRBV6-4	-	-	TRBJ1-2	CASEETARGLFHGYTF	TGTGCCAGCGAAGAAACAGCCCGCGGACTTTTCCATGGCTACACCTTC